These 11 T cell receptor beta chains originate from one sample sequenced in a study of blood T cell repertoires in COVID-19. Using immunoSEQ multiplex PCR, the repertoire was profiled, and TCRdb retains in-frame clones only, with some absent. The table includes about 250,000 clones, nearly 85% detected once. The material sequenced was peripheral blood. The receptors stem from a human donor in a cohort sampled during active COVID-19.

This clone was found a few times. This sequence joins TRBV4-1 and TRBJ2-5, with 7 bases aligning to TRBD1. CDR1 is MGHRA, CDR2 YSYEKL, per germline. V shed 0 bases, J shed 4 bases, and the junction held 8 bases outside the gene matches. The CDR3 sequence is 16 residues long. DNA for the CDR3: TGCGCCAGCAGCCAAGAACAGGGACAGCCACGAGAGACCCAGTACTTC. Its protein product is CASSQEQGQPRETQYF.

The chain joins TRBV7-9 to TRBJ2-3; a weak D match, TRBD1 (5 bases). The germline V gene has CDR1 SEHNR and CDR2 FQNEAQ (reference sequence). V was shortened by 1 base and J by 2 bases, with 10 bases between the two germline ends. The CDR3 runs to 15 residues. The DNA for the CDR3 is TGTGCCAGCAGCTTAGGCCCAGGGCCCACAGATACGCAGTATTTT. It codes for CASSLGPGPTDTQYF.

This clone was seen only a few times. CDR3 nucleotide sequence: TGTGCCATCAGTGAAAGAAAAGGGACAGGGTTTTCCTATGGCTACACCTTC. Translating it yields CAISERKGTGFSYGYTF. This chain links TRBV10-3 with TRBJ1-2; 9 bases fit TRBD1. The V and J ends lost 3 bases and 4 bases, in that order; junction bases with no gene match: 12. Germline-derived CDR1 and CDR2 are ENHRY and SYGVKD. The CDR3 consists of 17 residues.

The chain joins TRBV21-1 to TRBJ2-3; the listed D gene, TRBD1, was not tested against the DNA. TRBV21-1 is a recognized pseudogene. The CDR3 is 15 amino acids. This chain's CDR3 is CASSFPQGRADTQYF. DNA for the CDR3: TGTGCCAGCAGCTTTCCACAGGGAAGAGCAGATACGCAGTATTTT.

This clone has a single count. The chain links TRBV19 to TRBJ1-5; D remains ambiguous. This CDR3 comprises 14 residues. V dropped 3 bases and J dropped 3 bases, with 9 bases sitting between them. Germline V lookup: CDR1 LNHDA, CDR2 SQIVND (reference sequence). Written as DNA, the CDR3 is TGTGCCAGTAGTATGGGCCAGCACAATCAGCCCCAGCATTTT. Translated, it gives CASSMGQHNQPQHF.

The chain couples TRBV11-3 to TRBJ2-3; TRBD2 aligns across 11 bases. The CDR3 is made up of 17 amino acids. Germline V lookup: CDR1 SGHNT, CDR2 YENEEA. The V segment lost 5 bases and the J segment 2 bases; nucleotides outside the gene matches: 9. In nucleotides, the CDR3 is TGTGCCAGCAGCCGCTACACTAGCGGGGGAGACACAGATACGCAGTATTTT. Its protein product is CASSRYTSGGDTDTQYF. Looking up the rest from reference TRBV11-3 and TRBJ2-3 gives the full variable domain: EAGVVQSPRYKIIEKKQPVAFWCNPISGHNTLYWYLQNLGQGPELLIRYENEEAVDDSQLPKDRFSAERLKGVDSTLKIQPAELGDSAVYLCASSRYTSGGDTDTQYFGPGTRLTVL.

The V and J genes are TRBV5-1 and TRBJ2-1; D is ambiguous. The V end lost 4 bases, the J end lost 4 bases, and 12 bases lay between the germline ends. The CDR3 has 14 residues. CDR1 SGHRS and CDR2 YFSETQ come from the germline V gene. CDR3 region: CASSPRYDYNEQFF. CDR3 DNA: TGCGCCAGCAGCCCCCGGTATGATTACAATGAGCAGTTCTTC.

The chain has TRBV25-1 and TRBJ1-2, with D uncertain. V lost 4 bases to trimming and J lost 8 bases, with 14 bases between them. The CDR3 covers 13 residues. The germline CDR1 and CDR2 sequences are MGHDK and SYGVNS. The CDR3 DNA sequence: TGTGCCAGCAGTGCTGGGGAGTATCGGGGCTACACCTTC. Translated: CASSAGEYRGYTF.

The chain has TRBV6-4 and TRBJ1-1; TRBD1 agrees at 10 bases. The CDR3 has 16 residues. Per germline, CDR1 MRHNA and CDR2 SNTAGT. V was clipped by 6 bases and J by 7 bases; unmatched bases: 14. The CDR3 bases are TGTGCCAGCAGCAGATGGACAGGGGGTATATTAGGTGAAGCTTTCTTT. Protein: CASSRWTGGILGEAFF.

The chain's CDR3 is CASSLSGGGRVSEAFF. The CDR3 DNA reads TGCGCCAGCAGCCTCTCCGGCGGGGGGCGCGTGTCTGAAGCTTTCTTT. V usage is TRBV5-1 and J usage is TRBJ1-1; tentatively, D is TRBD1 (6 bases). The CDR3 totals 16 residues. Per germline, CDR1 SGHRS and CDR2 YFSETQ. The V and J ends lost 4 bases and 6 bases respectively, with 22 bases between them. Full variable domain (missing parts from reference TRBV5-1 and TRBJ1-1): KAGVTQTPRYLIKTRGQQVTLSCSPISGHRSVSWYQQTPGQGLQFLFEYFSETQRNKGNFPGRFSGRQFSNSRSEMNVSTLELGDSALYLCASSLSGGGRVSEAFFGQGTRLTVV.

The chain recombines TRBV6-6 with TRBJ2-2; the match to TRBD1 covers 9 bases. The CDR3 covers 17 residues. The germline V gene encodes CDR1 MNHNY and CDR2 SVGAGI (reference sequence). V shed 6 bases and J 0 bases; nucleotides not matched to a gene: 8. CDR3 amino acids: CASSRRDRAANTGELFF. The CDR3 DNA is TGTGCCAGCAGCCGAAGGGACAGGGCCGCGAACACCGGGGAGCTGTTTTTT.